This TCR beta chain was documented in a study of cytomegalovirus exposure and HLA in healthy donors. Whole-study findings and limits: Associated with cytomegalovirus, according to the listing, were 150 to 200 TCR beta chains.

A remark on this clone: Its cognate antigen is unknown.

The CDR3 contains 12 residues. The V gene's germline CDR1 is MNHNS and CDR2 SASEGT. Trimming removed 6 bases from V and 5 bases from J, with 5 bases in between. Method: immunoSEQ multiplex PCR; TCRdb's copy keeps in-frame clones and lacks some. The table records about 130,000 clones, around 89% of them present only once. This receptor was obtained from a woman in her twenties or thirties in good health and CMV-seropositive. The rearrangement joins TRBV6-1 to TRBJ1-6; D ambiguous. Sequenced: PBMCs. This CDR3 is CASSHHNSPLHF. CDR3 nucleotide sequence: TGTGCCAGCAGCCATCATAATTCACCCCTCCACTTT.